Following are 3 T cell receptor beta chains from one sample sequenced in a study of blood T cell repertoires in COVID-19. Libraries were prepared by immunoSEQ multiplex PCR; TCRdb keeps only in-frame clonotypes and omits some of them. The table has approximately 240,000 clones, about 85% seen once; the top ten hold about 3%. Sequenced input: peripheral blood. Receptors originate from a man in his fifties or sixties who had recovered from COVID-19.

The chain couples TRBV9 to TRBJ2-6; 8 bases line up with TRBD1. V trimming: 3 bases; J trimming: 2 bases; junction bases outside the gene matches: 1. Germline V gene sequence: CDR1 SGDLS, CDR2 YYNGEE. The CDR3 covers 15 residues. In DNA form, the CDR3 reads TGTGCCAGCAGCGCGGACAGGGCTGGGGCCAACGTCCTGACTTTC. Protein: CASSADRAGANVLTF.

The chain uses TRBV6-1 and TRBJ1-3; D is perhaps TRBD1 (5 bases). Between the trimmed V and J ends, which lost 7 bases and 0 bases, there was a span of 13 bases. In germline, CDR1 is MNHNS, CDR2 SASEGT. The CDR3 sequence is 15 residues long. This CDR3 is CASTLGGISGNTIYF. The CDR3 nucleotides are TGTGCCAGCACCCTGGGGGGGATCTCTGGAAACACCATATATTTT.

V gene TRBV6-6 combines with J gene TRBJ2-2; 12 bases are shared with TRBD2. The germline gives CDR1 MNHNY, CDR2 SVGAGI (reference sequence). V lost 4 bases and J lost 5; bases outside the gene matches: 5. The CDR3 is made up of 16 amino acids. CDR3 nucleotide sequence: TGTGCCAGCAGTTCCAAGGGGACTAGCGGGACCGGGGAGCTGTTTTTT. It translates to CASSSKGTSGTGELFF.